This TCR beta chain was captured in a study of blood T cell repertoires in COVID-19. Germline CDR1 is SGHVS and CDR2 is FNYEAQ. The V end was cut by 5 bases, the J end by 8 bases, with 18 bases between. The CDR3 length is 15 residues. Only in-frame clones appear in the TCRdb table, and some are missing; sequencing was by immunoSEQ multiplex PCR. The profile covers about 210,000 clones, with 75% to 90% appearing a single time and 4.5% to 5.5% taken by the ten largest. V and J are TRBV7-6 and TRBJ1-4; D perhaps matches TRBD1 (5 bases). Material for sequencing was PBMCs or T cells enriched from blood (not recorded which). The TCR originated in a woman in her twenties or thirties who had been exposed to COVID-19. In nucleotides, the CDR3 is TGTGCCAGCAGCCCATTGTCCGGGGGTGGAGAAAAACTGTTTTTT. This translates into CASSPLSGGGEKLFF.